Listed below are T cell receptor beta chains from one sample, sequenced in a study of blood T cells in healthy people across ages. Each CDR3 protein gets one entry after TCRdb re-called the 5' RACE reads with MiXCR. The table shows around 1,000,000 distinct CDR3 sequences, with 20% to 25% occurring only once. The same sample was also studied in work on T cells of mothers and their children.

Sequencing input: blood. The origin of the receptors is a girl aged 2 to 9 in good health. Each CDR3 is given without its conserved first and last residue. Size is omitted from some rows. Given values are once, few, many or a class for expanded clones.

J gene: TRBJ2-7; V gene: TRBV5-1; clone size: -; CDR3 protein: ASSSAPQGGYYEQY
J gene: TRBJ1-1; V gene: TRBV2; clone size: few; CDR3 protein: ASKGETQSTEAF
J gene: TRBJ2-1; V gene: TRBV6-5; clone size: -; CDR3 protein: ASSYSSSGSSYNEQF
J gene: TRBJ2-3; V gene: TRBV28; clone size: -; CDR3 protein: ASRLFSTDTQY
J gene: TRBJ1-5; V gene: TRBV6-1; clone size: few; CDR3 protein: ASRTPARGNQPQH
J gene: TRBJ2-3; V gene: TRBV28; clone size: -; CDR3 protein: ASSLATDMQY
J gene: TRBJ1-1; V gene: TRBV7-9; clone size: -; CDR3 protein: ASSSRLPSPNTEAF
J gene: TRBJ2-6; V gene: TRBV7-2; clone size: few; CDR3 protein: ASSLWDVLT
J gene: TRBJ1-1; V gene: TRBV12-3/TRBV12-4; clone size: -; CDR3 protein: ATIGDGTEAF
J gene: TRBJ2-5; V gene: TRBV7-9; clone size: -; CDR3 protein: ASSLVTSGNGETQY
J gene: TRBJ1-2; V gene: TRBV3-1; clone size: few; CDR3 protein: ASSQDAAQPYGYT
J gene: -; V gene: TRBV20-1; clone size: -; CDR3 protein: SALKGQGIGETQY
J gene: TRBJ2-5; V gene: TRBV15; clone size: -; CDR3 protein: ATSPLRRVGEQY
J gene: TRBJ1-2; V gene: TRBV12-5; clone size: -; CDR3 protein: ASGLTPYGYT
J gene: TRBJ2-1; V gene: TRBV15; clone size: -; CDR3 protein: ATSRGVQGSYNEQF
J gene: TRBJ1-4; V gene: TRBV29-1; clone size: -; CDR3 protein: SVEEGEKLF
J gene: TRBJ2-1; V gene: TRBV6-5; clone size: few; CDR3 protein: ASSLQTTPGEQF
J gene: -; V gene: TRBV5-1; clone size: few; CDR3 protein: ASSLDSGTGRNEQF
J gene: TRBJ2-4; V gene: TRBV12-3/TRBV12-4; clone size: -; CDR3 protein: ASSPLLGQGARNIQY
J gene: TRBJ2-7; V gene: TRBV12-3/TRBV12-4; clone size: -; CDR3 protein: ASRYNREVN